Described below is a single T cell receptor (beta chain) sequence and its context. The antigen remains undetermined. This sample was taken from a study of cytomegalovirus exposure and HLA in healthy donors. Regarding the study as a whole: TCR beta V segments were, for the most part, productive about 90% or about 30% of the time in an earlier analysis. What TCR beta sequences reportedly achieved was accurate prediction of HLA-A and HLA-B alleles in most subjects. TRBV6-2, TRBV6-3 and other indistinguishable V segments were excluded. In a later analysis, TCR association rates varied by HLA locus: DRB1 most, HLA-C fewest.

The junction had 2 bases not matched to a gene; V was cut back by 2 bases and J by 4 bases. Germline V lookup: CDR1 MNHNY, CDR2 SVGAGI (reference sequence). The CDR3 runs 13 residues. Use of 60 Vbeta and 13 Jbeta primers characterized the PCR. This table comes from immunoSEQ multiplex PCR, and its TCRdb copy is limited to in-frame clones, with some not included. The table has 130,000 to 150,000 clones, about three quarters seen once. The chain recombines TRBV6-6 with TRBJ2-7; 7 bases line up with TRBD1. Specimen: PBMCs. This receptor was identified in a middle-aged man in good health and CMV-seropositive. CDR3 sequence reads: CASSYDRDYEQYF. The CDR3 nucleotides read TGTGCCAGCAGTTACGACAGGGATTACGAGCAGTACTTC.